This TCR beta chain was identified in a study of T cell responses to AZD1222 COVID-19 vaccine. The data were produced by immunoSEQ multiplex PCR, yet TCRdb's version contains in-frame clones alone and is incomplete. The sample has about 100,000 clones; about 87% are singletons. Notes on this clone: The antigen remains unidentified.

Study-wide findings and caveats: Donors, mostly white British, included more females; clonal diversity was possibly underestimated. Targeting of unmutated variant regions was reportedly seen in nearly half of spike-specific TCRs. The study found vaccine-associated CD4 TCRs spanning spike, dominant at 160-218 and 743-854.

Germline loops: CDR1 SNHLY, CDR2 FYNNEI. The CDR3 has 12 amino acids. V was clipped by 8 bases and J by 8 bases; unmatched bases: 4. This sample comprised peripheral blood, obtained on day 0 of AZD1222 vaccination. The gene calls are TRBV2 and TRBJ2-4, with 9 bases lining up with TRBD1. This sequence originates from an adult in good health. CDR3: CASRTGEDIQYF. The CDR3, as DNA: TGTGCCAGCCGGACAGGGGAGGACATTCAGTACTTC.